This T cell receptor (beta chain) was found in a study of blood T cell repertoires in COVID-19. About the study: Samples taken during acute and convalescent COVID-19 were collected in the United States, Italy and Spain. PBMCs, B-cell-depleted T cells, or T cells provided the cDNA or gDNA that made up the material.

CDR1 and CDR2 (germline): MNHEY, SMNVEV (reference sequence). CDR3 length equals 17 residues. V lost 1 base, J lost 2 bases, and 18 bases lay in between. Original processing methods: The assay estimated nucleated cells by amplifying reference gene primers. The table came from immunoSEQ multiplex PCR; TCRdb's copy has only in-frame clones and leaves some out. The V and J calls and clone size are taken from that table; D and trimming were inferred from the DNA. The table lists about 54,000 clones, about 90% of them singletons. What was sequenced was peripheral blood. The gene calls are TRBV27 and TRBJ2-7; perhaps TRBD2 as D (6 bases). This receptor was obtained from a human donor in a cohort sampled during active COVID-19. The DNA of the CDR3 is TGTGCCAGCAGTTTATGGCCCGGGGAGGATCCCCCCTACGAGCAGTACTTC. Translation gives CASSLWPGEDPPYEQYF.